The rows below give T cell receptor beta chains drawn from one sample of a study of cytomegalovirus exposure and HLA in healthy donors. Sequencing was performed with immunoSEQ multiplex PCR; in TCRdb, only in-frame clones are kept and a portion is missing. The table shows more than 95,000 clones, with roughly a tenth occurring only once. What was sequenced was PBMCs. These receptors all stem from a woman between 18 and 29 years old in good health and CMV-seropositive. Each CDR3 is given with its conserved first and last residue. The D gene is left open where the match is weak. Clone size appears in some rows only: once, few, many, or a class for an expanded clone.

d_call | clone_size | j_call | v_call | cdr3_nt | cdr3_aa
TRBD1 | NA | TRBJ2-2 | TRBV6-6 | TGTGCCAGCACCCAGGGGACAGCTAACACCGGGGAGCTGTTTTTT | CASTQGTANTGELFF
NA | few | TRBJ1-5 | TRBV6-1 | TGTGCCAGCAGAAATCAGGTATACAGCAATCAGCCCCAGCATTTT | CASRNQVYSNQPQHF
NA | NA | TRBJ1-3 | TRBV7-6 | TGTGCCAGCAGCCGAGGCCCCCAAAACTCTGGAAACACCATATATTTT | CASSRGPQNSGNTIYF
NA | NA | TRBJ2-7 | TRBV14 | TGTGCCAGCAGCCAATTTAGGGGGTACAACGAGCAGTACTTC | CASSQFRGYNEQYF
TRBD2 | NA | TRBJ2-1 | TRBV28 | TGTGCCAGCAGTTTAGCACTAGCGGGAAATGAGCAGTTCTTC | CASSLALAGNEQFF
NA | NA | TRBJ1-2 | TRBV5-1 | TGCGCCAGCAGCTTGGGCGGCCAGGGTGGTAATGGCTACACCTTC | CASSLGGQGGNGYTF
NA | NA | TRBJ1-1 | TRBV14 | TGTGCCAGCAGCCATACGTTCGCTATGAACACTGAAGCTTTCTTT | CASSHTFAMNTEAFF
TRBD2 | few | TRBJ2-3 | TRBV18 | TGTGCCAGCTCACCCGGGACTACCACAGATACGCAGTATTTT | CASSPGTTTDTQYF
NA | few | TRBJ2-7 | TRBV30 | TGTGCCTGGAACGACTATTCCTCCTACGAGCAGTACTTC | CAWNDYSSYEQYF
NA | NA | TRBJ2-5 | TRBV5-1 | TGCGCCAGCAGCCCGGGACTGCCCGCCGAAGAGACCCAGTACTTC | CASSPGLPAEETQYF
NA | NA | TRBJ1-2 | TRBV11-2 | TGTGCCAGCAGGGCACACCCAGAAGACAGAGGCTACACCTTC | CASRAHPEDRGYTF
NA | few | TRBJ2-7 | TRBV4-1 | TGCGCCAGCAGCCAAGGGGCAGGGTCTTATGACGAGCAGTACTTC | CASSQGAGSYDEQYF
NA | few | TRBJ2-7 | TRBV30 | TGTGCCTGGAGTGTACAAGGAGGCCCCATGCAGTACTTC | CAWSVQGGPMQYF
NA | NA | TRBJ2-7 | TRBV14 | TGTGCCAGCAGCCAAGGCACTTTCTACGAGCAGTACTTC | CASSQGTFYEQYF
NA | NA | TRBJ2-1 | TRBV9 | TGTGCCAGCAGCGTAGAAATAGCGGACTACAATGAGCAGTTCTTC | CASSVEIADYNEQFF
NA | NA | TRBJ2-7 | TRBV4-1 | TGCGCCAGCAGCCACCGGGACTCCGGCCCGTACGAGCAGTACTTC | CASSHRDSGPYEQYF
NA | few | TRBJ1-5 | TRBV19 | TGTGCCAGTAGTCCCCTATCGGCGAGGTATGGCAATCAGCCCCAGCATTTT | CASSPLSARYGNQPQHF
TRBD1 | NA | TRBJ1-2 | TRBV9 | TGTGCCAGCAGCGAGGGGGACAGGGCCGGCTATGGCTACACCTTC | CASSEGDRAGYGYTF
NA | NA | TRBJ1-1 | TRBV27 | TGTGCCAGCAGTTTTCGGAACAGATCCGTGAACACTGAAGCTTTCTTT | CASSFRNRSVNTEAFF
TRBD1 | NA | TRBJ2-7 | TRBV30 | TGTGCCTGGAGGAGGACAGGGATCTACGAGCAGTACTTC | CAWRRTGIYEQYF
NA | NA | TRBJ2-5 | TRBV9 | TGTGCCAGCAGCCTTACAGATAAAGAGACCCAGTACTTC | CASSLTDKETQYF
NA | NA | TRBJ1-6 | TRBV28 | TGTGCCAGCAGTCGGAAGAATCCAGGGTATTCACCCCTCCACTTT | CASSRKNPGYSPLHF
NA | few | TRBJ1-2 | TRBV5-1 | TGCGCCAGCAAGCTCGGGACATACACTCTATGGACCTTC | CASKLGTYTLWTF
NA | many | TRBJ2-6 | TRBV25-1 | TGTGCCAGCCGTCCAGGGCCCTCTGGGGCCAACGTCCTGACTTTC | CASRPGPSGANVLTF
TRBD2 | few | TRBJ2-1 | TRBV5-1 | TGCGCCAGCAGCTTGCGGGAGGCCAACAATGAGCAGTTCTTC | CASSLREANNEQFF
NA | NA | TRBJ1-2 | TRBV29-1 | TGCAGCGGGAGGGAGGACTATGGCTACACCTTC | CSGREDYGYTF
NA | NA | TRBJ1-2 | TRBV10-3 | TGTGCCTCCCGGGAGGACGACTCTGTCTATGGCTACACCTTC | CASREDDSVYGYTF
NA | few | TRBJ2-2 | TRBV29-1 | TGCAGCGTTGGAGTTATCGGGGAGCTGTTTTTT | CSVGVIGELFF
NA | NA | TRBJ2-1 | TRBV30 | TGTGCCTGGTCGGGGACACCTTCCTACAATGAGCAGTTCTTC | CAWSGTPSYNEQFF
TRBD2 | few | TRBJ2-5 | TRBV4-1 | TGCGCCAGCAGCCCGGGACTAGCGGGGCAAGAGACCCAGTACTTC | CASSPGLAGQETQYF
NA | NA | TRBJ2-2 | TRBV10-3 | TGTGCCATCAGTGGAGGGACACTCAACACCGGGGAGCTGTTTTTT | CAISGGTLNTGELFF
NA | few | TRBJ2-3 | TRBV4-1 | TGCGCCAGCAGCCAAGACCGGACTCCCACAGATACGCAGTATTTT | CASSQDRTPTDTQYF
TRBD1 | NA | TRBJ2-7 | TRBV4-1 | TGCGCCAGCAGCCAAGGGACAGGGGGATCCTACGAGCAGTACTTC | CASSQGTGGSYEQYF
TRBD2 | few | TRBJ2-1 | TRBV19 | TGTGCCAGCACGACGATTAGCGGGAGGTCCTACAATGAGCAGTTCTTC | CASTTISGRSYNEQFF
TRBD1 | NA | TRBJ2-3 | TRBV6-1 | TGTGCCAGCAGTGCTAGAGGACAGGGGGTAGATACGCAGTATTTT | CASSARGQGVDTQYF
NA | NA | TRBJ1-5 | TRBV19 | TGTGCCAGTAGTATCCCCTGGGGGGACAATCAGCCCCAGCATTTT | CASSIPWGDNQPQHF
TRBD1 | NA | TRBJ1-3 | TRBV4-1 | TGCGCCAGCAGCCAAGATAAACAGGGGGCTGGAAACACCATATATTTT | CASSQDKQGAGNTIYF
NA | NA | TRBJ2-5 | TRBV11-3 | TGTGCCAGCAGCCCGCTAGGCCAAGAGACCCAGTACTTC | CASSPLGQETQYF
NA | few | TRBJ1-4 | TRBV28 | TGTGCCAGCAGACCCCCGGGATGGGGAGATGAAAAACTGTTTTTT | CASRPPGWGDEKLFF
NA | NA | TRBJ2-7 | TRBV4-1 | TGCGCCAGCAGCCAAGACACCAGAGGGAGCTACGAGCAGTACTTC | CASSQDTRGSYEQYF
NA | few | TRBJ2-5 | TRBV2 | TGTGCCAGCAGCAGGTACCAAGAGACCCAGTACTTC | CASSRYQETQYF
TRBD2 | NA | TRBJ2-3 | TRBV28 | TGTGCCAGTCAATTTAACGGGAGGGCCTCAGATACGCAGTATTTT | CASQFNGRASDTQYF
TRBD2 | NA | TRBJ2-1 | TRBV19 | TGTGCCAGTAGTGCCCGCATGACTAGCGGGAGTGATGAGCAGTTCTTC | CASSARMTSGSDEQFF
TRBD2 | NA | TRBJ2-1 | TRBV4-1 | TGCGCCAGCAGCCAGACGCCGGGACTAGCGGGATTCAATGAGCAGTTCTTC | CASSQTPGLAGFNEQFF
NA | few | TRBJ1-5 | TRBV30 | TGTGCCTGGAATGCGGGAGGGCCTTCCTCCAATCAGCCCCAGCATTTT | CAWNAGGPSSNQPQHF
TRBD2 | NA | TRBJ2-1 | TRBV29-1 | TGCAGCGTCTATAGGTTTAGCGGGAGCTCCTACAATGAGCAGTTCTTC | CSVYRFSGSSYNEQFF
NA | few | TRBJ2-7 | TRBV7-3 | TGTGCCAGCAGCTTCCTACAGGGATACGAGCAGTACTTC | CASSFLQGYEQYF
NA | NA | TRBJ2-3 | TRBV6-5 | TGTGCCAGCAGTTTAACTAGCACAGATACGCAGTATTTT | CASSLTSTDTQYF
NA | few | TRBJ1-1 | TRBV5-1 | TGCGCCAGCAGCTTGTACAGGGATTGGAGCACTGAAGCTTTCTTT | CASSLYRDWSTEAFF